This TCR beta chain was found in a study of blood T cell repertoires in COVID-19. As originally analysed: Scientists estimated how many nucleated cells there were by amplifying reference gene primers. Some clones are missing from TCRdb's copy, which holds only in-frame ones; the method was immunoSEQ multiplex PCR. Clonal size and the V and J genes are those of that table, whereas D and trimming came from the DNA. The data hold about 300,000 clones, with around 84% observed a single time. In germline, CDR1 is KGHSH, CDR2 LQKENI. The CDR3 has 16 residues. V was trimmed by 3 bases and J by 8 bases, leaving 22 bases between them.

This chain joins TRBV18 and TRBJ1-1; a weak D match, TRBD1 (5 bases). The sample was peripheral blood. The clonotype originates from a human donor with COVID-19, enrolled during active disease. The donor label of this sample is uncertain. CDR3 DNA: TGTGCCAGCTCACCCCGGACCCCTTCTCAAAGGGGAGAAGCTTTCTTT. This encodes CASSPRTPSQRGEAFF.